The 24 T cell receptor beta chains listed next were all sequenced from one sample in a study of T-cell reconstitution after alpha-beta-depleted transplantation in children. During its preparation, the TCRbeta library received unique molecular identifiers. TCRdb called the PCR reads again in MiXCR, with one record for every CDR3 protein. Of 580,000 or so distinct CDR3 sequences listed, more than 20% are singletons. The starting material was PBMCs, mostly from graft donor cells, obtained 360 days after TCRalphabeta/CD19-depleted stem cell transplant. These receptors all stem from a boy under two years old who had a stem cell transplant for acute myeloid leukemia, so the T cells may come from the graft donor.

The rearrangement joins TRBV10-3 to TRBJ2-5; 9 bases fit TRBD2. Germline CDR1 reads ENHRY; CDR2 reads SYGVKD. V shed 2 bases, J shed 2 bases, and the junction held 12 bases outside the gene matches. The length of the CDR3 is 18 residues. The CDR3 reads CAISEGWSAGGLQETQYF. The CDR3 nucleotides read TGTGCCATCAGTGAGGGTTGGTCAGCGGGGGGCCTACAAGAGACCCAGTACTTC.

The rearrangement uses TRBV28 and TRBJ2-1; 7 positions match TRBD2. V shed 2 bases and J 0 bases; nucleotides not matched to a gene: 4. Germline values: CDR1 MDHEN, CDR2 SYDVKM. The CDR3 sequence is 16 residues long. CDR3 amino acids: CASSLRGRGSYNEQFF. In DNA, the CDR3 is TGTGCCAGCAGTTTACGAGGGAGGGGCTCCTACAATGAGCAGTTCTTC.

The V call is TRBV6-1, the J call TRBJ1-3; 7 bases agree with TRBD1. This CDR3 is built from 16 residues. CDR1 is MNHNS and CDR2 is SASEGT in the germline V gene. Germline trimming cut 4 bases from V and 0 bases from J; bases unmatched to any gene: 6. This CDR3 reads CASSGNRGLSGNTIYF. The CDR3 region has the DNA TGTGCCAGCAGTGGAAACAGGGGACTCTCTGGAAACACCATATATTTT.

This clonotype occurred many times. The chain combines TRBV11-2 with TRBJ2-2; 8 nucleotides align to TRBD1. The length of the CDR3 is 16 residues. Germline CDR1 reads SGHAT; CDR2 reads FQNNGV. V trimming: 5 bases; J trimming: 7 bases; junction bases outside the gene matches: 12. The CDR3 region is CASSNRDRNMNGELFF. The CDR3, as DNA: TGTGCCAGCAGCAACCGGGACAGGAATATGAACGGGGAGCTGTTTTTT.

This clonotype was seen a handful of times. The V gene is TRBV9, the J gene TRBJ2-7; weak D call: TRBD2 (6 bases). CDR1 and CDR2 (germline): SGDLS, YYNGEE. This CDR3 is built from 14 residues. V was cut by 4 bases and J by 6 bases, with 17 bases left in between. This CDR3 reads CASSPTPTSSEQYV. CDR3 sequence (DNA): TGTGCCAGCAGCCCAACCCCCACTAGCTCCGAGCAGTACGTC.

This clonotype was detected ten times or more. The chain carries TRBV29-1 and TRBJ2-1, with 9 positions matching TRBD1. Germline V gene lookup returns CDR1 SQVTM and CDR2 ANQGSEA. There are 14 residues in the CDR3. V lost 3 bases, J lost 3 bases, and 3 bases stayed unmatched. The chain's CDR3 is CSVDGTGIYNEQFF. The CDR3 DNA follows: TGCAGCGTTGACGGGACAGGGATCTACAATGAGCAGTTCTTC.

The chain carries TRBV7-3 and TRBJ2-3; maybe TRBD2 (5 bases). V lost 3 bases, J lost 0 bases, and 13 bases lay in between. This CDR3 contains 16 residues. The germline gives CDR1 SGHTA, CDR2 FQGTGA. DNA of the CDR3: TGTGCCAGCAGCTTGGGAGCCTCCACTAGCACAGATACGCAGTATTTT. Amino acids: CASSLGASTSTDTQYF.

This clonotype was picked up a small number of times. CDR3 coding DNA: TGTGCCAGCAGCCCGCCTCCCTCTGGGGCCAACGTCCTGACTTTC. It codes for CASSPPPSGANVLTF. The genes are TRBV11-2 and TRBJ2-6; D unclear. Trimming shortened V by 5 bases and J by 0 bases, and 8 bases separated the two germline ends. CDR1 SGHAT and CDR2 FQNNGV come from the germline V gene. The CDR3 runs 15 residues.

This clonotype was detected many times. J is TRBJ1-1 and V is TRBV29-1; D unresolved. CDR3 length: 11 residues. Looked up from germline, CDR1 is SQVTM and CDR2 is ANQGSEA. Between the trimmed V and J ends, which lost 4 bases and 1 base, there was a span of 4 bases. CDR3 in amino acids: CSVVKNTEAFF. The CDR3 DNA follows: TGCAGCGTTGTAAAGAACACTGAAGCTTTCTTT. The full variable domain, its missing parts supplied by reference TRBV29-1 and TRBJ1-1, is SAVISQKPSRDICQRGTSLTIQCQVDSQVTMMFWYRQQPGQSLTLIATANQGSEATYESGFVIDKFPISRPNLTFSTLTVSNMSPEDSSIYLCSVVKNTEAFFGQGTRLTVV.

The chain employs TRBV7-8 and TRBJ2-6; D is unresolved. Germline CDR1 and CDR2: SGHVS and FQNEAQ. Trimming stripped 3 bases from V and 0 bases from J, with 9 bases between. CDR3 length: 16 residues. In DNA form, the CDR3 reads TGTGCCAGCAGCTTTACAGATCTCTCTGGGGCCAACGTCCTGACTTTC. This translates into CASSFTDLSGANVLTF.

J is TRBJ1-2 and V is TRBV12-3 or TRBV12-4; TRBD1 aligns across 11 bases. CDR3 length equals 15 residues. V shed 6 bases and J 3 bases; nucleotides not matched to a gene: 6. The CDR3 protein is CASSPGQGADYGYTF. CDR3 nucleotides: TGTGCCAGCAGCCCCGGACAGGGGGCGGACTATGGCTACACCTTC.

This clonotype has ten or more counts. The CDR3 nucleotides are TGTGCCAGCAGCTTACGAGGGGCGGGGAGCTCCTACAATGAGCAGTTCTTC. It translates to CASSLRGAGSSYNEQFF. The chain combines TRBV7-2 with TRBJ2-1; D is perhaps TRBD2 (6 bases). The germline V and J ends were trimmed by 2 bases and 0 bases, with 14 bases remaining between them. Germline assignment: CDR1 SGHTA and CDR2 FQGNSA. The CDR3 is made up of 17 amino acids.

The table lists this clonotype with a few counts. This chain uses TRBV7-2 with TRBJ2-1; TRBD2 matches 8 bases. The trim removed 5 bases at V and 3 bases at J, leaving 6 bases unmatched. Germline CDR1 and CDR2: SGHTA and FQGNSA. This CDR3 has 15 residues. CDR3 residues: CASSLYGTSYNEQFF. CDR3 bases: TGTGCCAGCAGCCTATATGGGACTAGCTACAATGAGCAGTTCTTC.

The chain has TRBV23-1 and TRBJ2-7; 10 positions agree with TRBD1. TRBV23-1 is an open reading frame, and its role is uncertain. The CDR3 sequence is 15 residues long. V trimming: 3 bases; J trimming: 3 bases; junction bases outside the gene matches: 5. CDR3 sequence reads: CASSHAGTGDYEQYF. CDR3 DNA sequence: TGCGCCAGCAGTCACGCCGGGACAGGGGACTACGAGCAGTACTTC.

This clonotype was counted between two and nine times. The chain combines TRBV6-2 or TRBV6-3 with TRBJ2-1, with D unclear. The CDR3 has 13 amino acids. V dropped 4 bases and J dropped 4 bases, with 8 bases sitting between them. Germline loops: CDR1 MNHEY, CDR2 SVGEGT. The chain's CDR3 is CASSWAFYNEQFF. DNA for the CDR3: TGTGCCAGCAGTTGGGCCTTTTACAATGAGCAGTTCTTC.

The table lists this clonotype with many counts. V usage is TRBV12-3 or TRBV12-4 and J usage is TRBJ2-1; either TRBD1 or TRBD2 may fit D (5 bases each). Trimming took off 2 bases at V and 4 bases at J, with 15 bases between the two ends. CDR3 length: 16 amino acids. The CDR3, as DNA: TGTGCCAGCAGTTTAAGGGACCCCAGGGCGTACAATGAGCAGTTCTTC. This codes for CASSLRDPRAYNEQFF.

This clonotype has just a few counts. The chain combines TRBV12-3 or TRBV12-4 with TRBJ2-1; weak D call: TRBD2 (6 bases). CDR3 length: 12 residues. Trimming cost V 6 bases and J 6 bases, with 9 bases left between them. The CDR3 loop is CASREGGNEQFF. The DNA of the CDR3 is TGTGCCAGCAGGGAGGGTGGCAATGAGCAGTTCTTC.

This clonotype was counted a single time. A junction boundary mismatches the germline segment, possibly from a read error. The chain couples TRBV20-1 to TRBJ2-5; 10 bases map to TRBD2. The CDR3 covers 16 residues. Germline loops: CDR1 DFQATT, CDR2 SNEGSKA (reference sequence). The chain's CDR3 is CSASIASGGFQEAQYF. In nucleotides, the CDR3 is TGCAGTGCTAGTATCGCTAGCGGGGGATTCCAAGAGGCCCAGTACTTC.

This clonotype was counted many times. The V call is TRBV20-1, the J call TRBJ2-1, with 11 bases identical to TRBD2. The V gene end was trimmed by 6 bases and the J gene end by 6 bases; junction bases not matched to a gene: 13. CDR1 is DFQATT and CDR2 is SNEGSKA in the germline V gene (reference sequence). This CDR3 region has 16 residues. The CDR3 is CSAAGLAEYYFNEQFF. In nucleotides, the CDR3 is TGCAGTGCGGCGGGACTAGCGGAATACTACTTCAATGAGCAGTTCTTC.

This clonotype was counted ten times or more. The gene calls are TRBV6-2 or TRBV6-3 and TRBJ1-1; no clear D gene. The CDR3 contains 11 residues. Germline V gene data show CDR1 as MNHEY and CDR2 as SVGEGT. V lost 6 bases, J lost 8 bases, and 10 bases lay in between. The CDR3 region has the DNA TGTGCCAGCAGAAACGGCAGGGAAGCTTTCTTT. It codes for CASRNGREAFF.

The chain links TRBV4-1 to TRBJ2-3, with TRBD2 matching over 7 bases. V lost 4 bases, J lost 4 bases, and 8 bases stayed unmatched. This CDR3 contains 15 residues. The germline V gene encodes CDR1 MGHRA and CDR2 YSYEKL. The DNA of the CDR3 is TGCGCCAGCAGCCCCAGGCTAGCGGTCGCAGATACGCAGTATTTT. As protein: CASSPRLAVADTQYF.

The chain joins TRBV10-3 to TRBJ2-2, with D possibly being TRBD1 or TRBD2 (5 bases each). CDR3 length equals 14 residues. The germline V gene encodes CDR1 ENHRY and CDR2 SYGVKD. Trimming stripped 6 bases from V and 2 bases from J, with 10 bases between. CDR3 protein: CAIRRDGNTGELFF. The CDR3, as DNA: TGTGCCATCAGGAGGGACGGAAACACCGGGGAGCTGTTTTTT.

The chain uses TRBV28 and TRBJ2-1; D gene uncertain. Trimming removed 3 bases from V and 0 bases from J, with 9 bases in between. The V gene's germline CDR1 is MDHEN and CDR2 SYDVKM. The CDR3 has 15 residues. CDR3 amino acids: CASSFEVYSYNEQFF. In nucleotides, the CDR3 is TGTGCCAGCAGTTTTGAGGTGTACTCCTACAATGAGCAGTTCTTC. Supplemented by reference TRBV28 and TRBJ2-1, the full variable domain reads DVKVTQSSRYLVKRTGEKVFLECVQDMDHENMFWYRQDPGLGLRLIYFSYDVKMKEKGDIPEGYSVSREKKERFSLILESASTNQTSMYLCASSFEVYSYNEQFFGPGTRLTVL.

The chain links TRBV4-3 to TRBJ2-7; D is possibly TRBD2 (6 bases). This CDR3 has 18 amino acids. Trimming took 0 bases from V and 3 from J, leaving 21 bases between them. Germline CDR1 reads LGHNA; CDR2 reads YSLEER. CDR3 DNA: TGCGCCAGCAGCCAAGACTTTGAAGTGCGGGGTATCCACTACGAGCAGTACTTC. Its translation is CASSQDFEVRGIHYEQYF.